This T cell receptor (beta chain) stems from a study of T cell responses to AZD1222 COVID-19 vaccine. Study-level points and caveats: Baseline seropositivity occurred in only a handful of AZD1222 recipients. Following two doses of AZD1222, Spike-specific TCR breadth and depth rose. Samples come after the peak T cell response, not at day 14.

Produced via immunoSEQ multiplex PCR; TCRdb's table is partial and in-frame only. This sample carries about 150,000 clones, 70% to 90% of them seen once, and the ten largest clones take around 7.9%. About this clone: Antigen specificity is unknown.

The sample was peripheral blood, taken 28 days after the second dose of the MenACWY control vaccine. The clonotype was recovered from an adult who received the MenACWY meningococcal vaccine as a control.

The CDR3 DNA follows: TGTGCCAGCAGCCAATCTTCCGGGACTAGCGAGTCCCAGTACTTC. It is translated as CASSQSSGTSESQYF. V gene TRBV7-2 combines with J gene TRBJ2-5; TRBD2 matches 10 bases. The CDR3 extends over 15 amino acids. Germline lookup yields CDR1 SGHTA and CDR2 FQGNSA. The V and J ends lost 5 bases and 9 bases, in that order; junction bases with no gene match: 12.